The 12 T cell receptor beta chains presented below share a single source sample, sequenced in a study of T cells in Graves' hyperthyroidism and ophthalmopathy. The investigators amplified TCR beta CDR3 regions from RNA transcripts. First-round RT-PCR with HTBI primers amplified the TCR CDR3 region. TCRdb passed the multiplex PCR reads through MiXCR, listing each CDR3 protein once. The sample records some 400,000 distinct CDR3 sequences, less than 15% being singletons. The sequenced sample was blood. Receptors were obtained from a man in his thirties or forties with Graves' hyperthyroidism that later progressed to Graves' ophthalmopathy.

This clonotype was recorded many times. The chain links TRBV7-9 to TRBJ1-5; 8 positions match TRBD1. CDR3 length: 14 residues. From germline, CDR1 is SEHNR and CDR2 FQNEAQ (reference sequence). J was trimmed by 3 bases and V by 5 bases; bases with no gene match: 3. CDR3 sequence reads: CASSPQGDNQPQHF. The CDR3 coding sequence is TGTGCCAGCAGCCCACAGGGGGACAATCAGCCCCAGCATTTT.

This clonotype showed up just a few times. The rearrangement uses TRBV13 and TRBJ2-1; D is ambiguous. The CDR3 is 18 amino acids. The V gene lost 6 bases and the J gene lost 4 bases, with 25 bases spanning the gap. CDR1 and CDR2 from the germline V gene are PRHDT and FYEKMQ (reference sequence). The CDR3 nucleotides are TGTGCCAGCAGTATGATGGGCCCCCAGGACCCTAAATACAATGAGCAGTTCTTC. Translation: CASSMMGPQDPKYNEQFF. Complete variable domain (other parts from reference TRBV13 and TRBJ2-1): AAGVIQSPRHLIKEKRETATLKCYPIPRHDTVYWYQQGPGQDPQFLISFYEKMQSDKGSIPDRFSAQQFSDYHSELNMSSLELGDSALYFCASSMMGPQDPKYNEQFFGPGTRLTVL.

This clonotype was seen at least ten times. Written as DNA, the CDR3 is TGTGCCAGCAGTTTATCCGCGACAGGGGGCTCCTACAATGAGCAGTTCTTC. Its protein is CASSLSATGGSYNEQFF. This chain joins TRBV28 and TRBJ2-1; 9 bases align to TRBD1. The V and J ends lost 1 base and 0 bases, in that order; junction bases with no gene match: 4. This CDR3 spans 17 amino acids. Germline V gene lookup returns CDR1 MDHEN and CDR2 SYDVKM. The whole variable domain, filled in from reference TRBV28 and TRBJ2-1, reads DVKVTQSSRYLVKRTGEKVFLECVQDMDHENMFWYRQDPGLGLRLIYFSYDVKMKEKGDIPEGYSVSREKKERFSLILESASTNQTSMYLCASSLSATGGSYNEQFFGPGTRLTVL.

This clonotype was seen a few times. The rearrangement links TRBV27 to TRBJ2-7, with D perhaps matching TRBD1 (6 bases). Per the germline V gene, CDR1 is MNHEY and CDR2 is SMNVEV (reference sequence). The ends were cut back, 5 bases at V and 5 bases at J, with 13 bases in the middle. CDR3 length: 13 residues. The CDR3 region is CASSAQGWDEQYF. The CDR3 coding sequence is TGTGCCAGCAGTGCACAGGGTTGGGACGAGCAGTACTTC.

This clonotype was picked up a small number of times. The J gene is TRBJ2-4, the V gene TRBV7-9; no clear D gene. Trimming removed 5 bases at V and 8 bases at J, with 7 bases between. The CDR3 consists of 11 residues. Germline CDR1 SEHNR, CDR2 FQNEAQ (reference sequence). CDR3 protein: CASSPADIQYF. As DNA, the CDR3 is TGTGCCAGCAGCCCGGCGGACATTCAGTACTTC.

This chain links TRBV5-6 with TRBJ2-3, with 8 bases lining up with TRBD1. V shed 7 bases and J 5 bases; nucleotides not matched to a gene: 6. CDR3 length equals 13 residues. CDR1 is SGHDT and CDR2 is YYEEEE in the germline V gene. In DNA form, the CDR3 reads TGTGCCAGCCATGCAGGGGGCGAAGATACGCAGTATTTT. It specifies CASHAGGEDTQYF.

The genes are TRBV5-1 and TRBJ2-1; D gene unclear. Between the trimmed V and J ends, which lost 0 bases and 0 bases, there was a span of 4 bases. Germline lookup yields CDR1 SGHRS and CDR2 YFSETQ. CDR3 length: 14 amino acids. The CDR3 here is CASSLVVSYNEQFF. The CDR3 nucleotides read TGCGCCAGCAGCTTGGTGGTCTCCTACAATGAGCAGTTCTTC.

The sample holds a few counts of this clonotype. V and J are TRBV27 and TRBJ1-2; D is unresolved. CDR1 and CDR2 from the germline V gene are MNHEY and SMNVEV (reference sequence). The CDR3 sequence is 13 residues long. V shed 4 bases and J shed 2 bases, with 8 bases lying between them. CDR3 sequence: CASSWRENYGYTF. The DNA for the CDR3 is TGTGCCAGCAGTTGGCGGGAGAACTATGGCTACACCTTC.

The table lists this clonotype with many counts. In DNA, the CDR3 is TGTGCCAGCAGCACACCGGGACTATTGGGAGAGACCCAGTACTTC. Translating it yields CASSTPGLLGETQYF. The chain couples TRBV7-3 to TRBJ2-5, with 7 bases lining up with TRBD2. CDR3 length: 15 amino acids. The junction had 10 bases not matched to a gene; V was cut back by 5 bases and J by 4 bases. Germline V gives CDR1 SGHTA, CDR2 FQGTGA. The full variable domain, with the rest looked up from reference TRBV7-3 and TRBJ2-5, is GAGVSQTPSNKVTEKGKYVELRCDPISGHTALYWYRQSLGQGPEFLIYFQGTGAADDSGLPNDRFFAVRPEGSVSTLKIQRTERGDSAVYLCASSTPGLLGETQYFGPGTRLLVL.

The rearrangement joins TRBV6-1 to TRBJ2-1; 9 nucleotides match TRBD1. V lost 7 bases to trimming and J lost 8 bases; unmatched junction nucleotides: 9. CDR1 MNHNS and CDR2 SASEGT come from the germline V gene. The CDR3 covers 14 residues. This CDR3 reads CASIQGTGLDEQFF. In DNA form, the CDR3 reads TGTGCCAGCATTCAGGGGACAGGGCTCGATGAGCAGTTCTTC.

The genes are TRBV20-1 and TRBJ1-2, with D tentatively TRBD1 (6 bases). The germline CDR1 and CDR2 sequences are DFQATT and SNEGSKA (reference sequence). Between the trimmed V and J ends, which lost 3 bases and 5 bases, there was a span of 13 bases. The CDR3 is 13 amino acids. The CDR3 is CSARTGLGYGYTF. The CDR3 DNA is TGCAGTGCTAGGACAGGCCTGGGGTATGGCTACACCTTC.

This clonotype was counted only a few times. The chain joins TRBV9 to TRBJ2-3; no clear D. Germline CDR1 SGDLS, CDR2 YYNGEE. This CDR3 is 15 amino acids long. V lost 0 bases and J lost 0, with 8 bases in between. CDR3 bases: TGTGCCAGCAGCGTAGGAGTGGGGAGCACAGATACGCAGTATTTT. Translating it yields CASSVGVGSTDTQYF. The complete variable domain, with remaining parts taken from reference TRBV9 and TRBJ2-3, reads DSGVTQTPKHLITATGQRVTLRCSPRSGDLSVYWYQQSLDQGLQFLIQYYNGEERAKGNILERFSAQQFPDLHSELNLSSLELGDSALYFCASSVGVGSTDTQYFGPGTRLTVL.